The clone carrying this T cell receptor beta chain appeared once. Deletions cut 7 bases from V and 6 bases from J, with 19 bases between. Germline V gene sequence: CDR1 LNHDA, CDR2 SQIVND (reference sequence). The CDR3 contains 14 residues. This record comes from a study of control samples from healthy donors and cancer patients. Some clones are missing from TCRdb's copy, which holds only in-frame ones; the method was immunoSEQ multiplex PCR. The table records under 150,000 clones, about nine tenths of them present only once. The clonotype comes from a man aged 30 to 45 in good health. The source material was blood. The chain employs TRBV19 and TRBJ2-7; D possibly corresponds to TRBD2 (7 bases). The CDR3 loop reads CASNMGGGAAEQYF. CDR3 in DNA: TGTGCCAGTAACATGGGAGGGGGGGCTGCCGAGCAGTACTTC.